This is a list of T cell receptor beta chains from one sample in a study of T cell responses to AZD1222 COVID-19 vaccine. Clones were read by immunoSEQ multiplex PCR, and TCRdb kept only the in-frame ones, dropping some. The table includes approximately 110,000 clones, under 85% detected once. Sequencing used peripheral blood, obtained on day 0 of AZD1222 vaccination. Receptor source: an adult in good health. Each CDR3 is given with its conserved first and last residue. The D gene is left open where the match is weak. A clone size is listed for some rows: how often the clone was seen (once, few, many), or a class if it is expanded.

TRBJ2-7,TRBV1,NA,NA,15,TGCACCAGCAGATACTGGGTCTGGCTCTGGGACGAGCAGTACTTC,CTSRYWVWLWDEQYF
TRBJ2-7,TRBV7-2,few,NA,14,TGTGCCAGCAGCTTAAGCCCGGTGGGGTACGAGCAGTACTTC,CASSLSPVGYEQYF
TRBJ1-3,TRBV25-1,NA,NA,11,TGTGCCACCGCTTCTGGAAACACCATATATTTT,CATASGNTIYF
TRBJ1-4,TRBV5-8,NA,NA,15,TGTGCCAGCAGCTTGTATGCAGGTAGTAATGAAAAACTGTTTTTT,CASSLYAGSNEKLFF
TRBJ1-1,TRBV3-1/TRBV3-2,NA,NA,13,TGTGCCAGCAGCCAAAACAGTCTTGGCGAAGCTTTCTTT,CASSQNSLGEAFF
TRBJ2-7,TRBV7-2,NA,NA,11,TGTGCCAGCAGCTACGGACAGAAAGAGTACTTC,CASSYGQKEYF
TRBJ2-3,TRBV5-1,once,NA,13,TGCGCCAGCAGCTATTGGTACGCAGATACGCAGTATTTT,CASSYWYADTQYF
TRBJ1-2,TRBV7-9,NA,NA,12,TGTGCCAGCAGCATACCCAGGGATGGCTACACCTTC,CASSIPRDGYTF
TRBJ1-2,TRBV6-5,NA,TRBD1,15,TGTGCCAGCAGTCTAAGGACAGGGGATCACTATGGCTACACCTTC,CASSLRTGDHYGYTF
TRBJ1-6,TRBV19,NA,NA,15,TGTGCCAGTAGTATACCCGGGGGTTGGAATTCACCCCTCCACTTT,CASSIPGGWNSPLHF
TRBJ2-1,TRBV15,NA,TRBD1,17,TGTGCCACCAGCACATCGTTGGGGACAGTGAATCGCAATGAGCAGTTCTTC,CATSTSLGTVNRNEQFF
TRBJ2-7,TRBV6-5,NA,TRBD2,12,TGTGCCAGCAGTTCCCCGGGGGGGGAGCAGTACTTC,CASSSPGGEQYF
TRBJ2-7,TRBV10-3,NA,NA,12,TGTGCCATCAGTGTGGACAGCTACGAGCAGTACTTC,CAISVDSYEQYF
TRBJ1-2,TRBV9,NA,NA,15,TGTGCCAGCAGCGTAGGGGGTGGCAGTGACTATGGCTACACCTTC,CASSVGGGSDYGYTF
TRBJ2-7,TRBV11-3,NA,TRBD1,14,TGTGCCAGCAGCTCACAGGGGCTATCGGACGAGCAGTACTTC,CASSSQGLSDEQYF
TRBJ1-1,TRBV6-5,once,NA,13,TGTGCCAGCAAAAGGGTCCACAACACTGAAGCTTTCTTT,CASKRVHNTEAFF
TRBJ2-1,TRBV5-8,NA,NA,16,TGTGCCAGCAGCTTGGCCGAGGGGGTCGGGAACAATGAGCAGTTCTTC,CASSLAEGVGNNEQFF
TRBJ2-7,TRBV7-2,medium-sized,NA,13,TGTGCCAGCAGCTTTTCCAGCAACTACGAGCAGTACTTC,CASSFSSNYEQYF
TRBJ2-2,TRBV9,once,NA,13,TGTGCCAGCAGCTACAGGGACACCGGGGAGCTGTTTTTT,CASSYRDTGELFF
TRBJ1-5,TRBV19,NA,NA,16,TGTGCCAGCGGCCGTTCAGGCGGGATGGGGTATCAGCCCCAGCATTTT,CASGRSGGMGYQPQHF
TRBJ2-5,TRBV2,NA,NA,15,TGTGCCAGCACCAATCAGGGTCAGCCCCAAGAGACCCAGTACTTC,CASTNQGQPQETQYF
TRBJ2-7,TRBV28,NA,TRBD1,15,TGTGCCAGCAGTTTAACCCGGGACAGGGTCCCCGAGCAGTACTTC,CASSLTRDRVPEQYF
TRBJ1-5,TRBV4-1,NA,NA,15,TGCGCCAGCGGTATCGGAGTGGGGAGCAATCAGCCCCAGCATTTT,CASGIGVGSNQPQHF
TRBJ1-1,TRBV9,NA,NA,12,TGTGCCAGCGGGTATATAGGCACTGAAGCTTTCTTT,CASGYIGTEAFF
TRBJ2-3,TRBV9,NA,NA,16,TGTGCCAGCAGCGTAGAGGGCAGGCTCCAGACAGATACGCAGTATTTT,CASSVEGRLQTDTQYF
TRBJ2-7,TRBV5-8,NA,NA,17,TGTGCCAGCAGCTTGGGGGGGGGACAGGCGATCTCCTACGAGCAGTACTTC,CASSLGGGQAISYEQYF
TRBJ1-1,TRBV18,once,NA,15,TGTGCCAGCTCACCCCGGGCAGGCACAGGGACTGAAGCTTTCTTT,CASSPRAGTGTEAFF
TRBJ1-1,TRBV14,NA,NA,17,TGTGCCAGCAGCCAGGGGCACGGATATAATATGAACACTGAAGCTTTCTTT,CASSQGHGYNMNTEAFF